These T cell receptor beta chains were read from a single sample in a study of blood T cell repertoires in COVID-19. Assay used: immunoSEQ multiplex PCR; TCRdb lists only in-frame clones, some missing. Among around 250,000 clones, approximately 85% were seen once, and the ten largest hold about 9.1%. Sequenced input: PBMCs or T cells enriched from blood (not recorded which). The receptors were sampled from a woman aged 50 to 60 with acute COVID-19. The CDR3 runs from the conserved cysteine through the conserved F or W. D genes are given only for firm matches. A clone size is listed for some rows: how often the clone was seen (once, few, many), or a class if it is expanded.

v_gene: TRBV7-9; abundance: few; j_gene: TRBJ2-1; d_gene: TRBD1; CDR3nt: TGTGCCAGCAGCCCCAAGACAGGGTGGAATGAGCAGTTCTTC; CDR3aa: CASSPKTGWNEQFF
v_gene: TRBV19; abundance: .; j_gene: TRBJ1-1; d_gene: TRBD1; CDR3nt: TGTGCCAGTAGTATGGGGGGACAGGGGAACACTGAAGCTTTCTTT; CDR3aa: CASSMGGQGNTEAFF
v_gene: TRBV3-1/TRBV3-2; abundance: .; j_gene: TRBJ2-7; d_gene: .; CDR3nt: TGTGCCAGCAGCCAAGTCGGCGGAACCTACGAGCAGTACTTC; CDR3aa: CASSQVGGTYEQYF
v_gene: TRBV14; abundance: .; j_gene: TRBJ1-4; d_gene: TRBD1; CDR3nt: TGTGCCAGCAGCATTAGCACGGACAGGGGGCGAACTAATGAAAAACTGTTTTTT; CDR3aa: CASSISTDRGRTNEKLFF
v_gene: TRBV9; abundance: once; j_gene: TRBJ2-3; d_gene: .; CDR3nt: TGTGCCAGCAGCCCACAGACAGGCAGACCCGATACGCAGTATTTT; CDR3aa: CASSPQTGRPDTQYF
v_gene: TRBV5-1; abundance: .; j_gene: TRBJ1-2; d_gene: .; CDR3nt: TGCGCCAGCAGTTACGGGGACATTAGGGATGGCTACACCTTC; CDR3aa: CASSYGDIRDGYTF
v_gene: TRBV9; abundance: .; j_gene: TRBJ2-1; d_gene: TRBD2; CDR3nt: TGTGCCAGCAGCGTAGCGGGGGGGCCAGGAAATGAGCAGTTCTTC; CDR3aa: CASSVAGGPGNEQFF
v_gene: TRBV3-1/TRBV3-2; abundance: .; j_gene: TRBJ1-5; d_gene: .; CDR3nt: TGTGCCAGCAGCCAAGACTTTAGCGGACGGCCCCAGCATTTT; CDR3aa: CASSQDFSGRPQHF
v_gene: TRBV20-1; abundance: .; j_gene: TRBJ1-1; d_gene: .; CDR3nt: TGCAGTGCAGAAGGGACTAAAGCTTTCTTT; CDR3aa: CSAEGTKAFF
v_gene: TRBV2; abundance: .; j_gene: TRBJ2-6; d_gene: TRBD1; CDR3nt: TGTGCCAGCAGTGGGGACAGGGGGTCTGGGGCCAACGTCCTGACTTTC; CDR3aa: CASSGDRGSGANVLTF
v_gene: TRBV19; abundance: .; j_gene: TRBJ2-5; d_gene: .; CDR3nt: TGTGCCAGTAGTATTGGTGGCGGGATACTACAAGAGACCCAGTACTTC; CDR3aa: CASSIGGGILQETQYF
v_gene: TRBV18; abundance: .; j_gene: TRBJ1-2; d_gene: .; CDR3nt: TGTGCCAGCTCACCAGGGGAGGGCTACACCTTC; CDR3aa: CASSPGEGYTF
v_gene: TRBV6-5; abundance: .; j_gene: TRBJ1-2; d_gene: TRBD1; CDR3nt: TGTGCCAGCAGGAGGGACAGCTTCTATGGCTACACCTTC; CDR3aa: CASRRDSFYGYTF
v_gene: TRBV5-4; abundance: .; j_gene: TRBJ1-2; d_gene: .; CDR3nt: TGTGCCAGCAGCACGGAGGGCACCCTCTATGGCTACACCTTC; CDR3aa: CASSTEGTLYGYTF
v_gene: TRBV30; abundance: .; j_gene: TRBJ1-1; d_gene: TRBD1; CDR3nt: TGTGCCTCTTCCCGGGACAGGGGACGGGTAAACACTGAAGCTTTCTTT; CDR3aa: CASSRDRGRVNTEAFF
v_gene: TRBV4-3; abundance: .; j_gene: TRBJ1-2; d_gene: TRBD1; CDR3nt: TGCGCCAGCAGCCAAGACCCCCGAAACAGGGGAAGGTCAGATGGCTACACCTTC; CDR3aa: CASSQDPRNRGRSDGYTF
v_gene: TRBV27; abundance: .; j_gene: TRBJ1-4; d_gene: .; CDR3nt: TGTGCCAGCAGTACAGGGAAGAAAGATGAAAAACTGTTTTTT; CDR3aa: CASSTGKKDEKLFF
v_gene: TRBV5-1; abundance: .; j_gene: TRBJ1-2; d_gene: .; CDR3nt: TGCGCCAGCAGCTTGCCGACGAGGACTGAGGGCTACACCTTC; CDR3aa: CASSLPTRTEGYTF
v_gene: TRBV6-5; abundance: .; j_gene: TRBJ1-1; d_gene: TRBD1; CDR3nt: TGTGCCAGCAGTACCACAGGGGTAGACACTGAAGCTTTCTTT; CDR3aa: CASSTTGVDTEAFF
v_gene: TRBV7-9; abundance: few; j_gene: TRBJ1-1; d_gene: .; CDR3nt: TGTGCCAGCAGCCCAGGTGAGGGATGGAACACTGAAGCTTTCTTT; CDR3aa: CASSPGEGWNTEAFF
v_gene: TRBV25-1; abundance: .; j_gene: TRBJ1-3; d_gene: .; CDR3nt: TGTGCCAGCAGTGAATTCGGTGGAAACACCATATATTTT; CDR3aa: CASSEFGGNTIYF
v_gene: TRBV15; abundance: .; j_gene: TRBJ1-1; d_gene: .; CDR3nt: TGTGCCACCAGCAGAGGAGGAGGGAACACTGAAGCTTTCTTT; CDR3aa: CATSRGGGNTEAFF
v_gene: TRBV3-1/TRBV3-2; abundance: .; j_gene: TRBJ2-1; d_gene: TRBD1; CDR3nt: TGTGCCAGCAGCCAAGCACACAGGGGCGATGAGCAGTTCTTC; CDR3aa: CASSQAHRGDEQFF
v_gene: TRBV27; abundance: few; j_gene: TRBJ1-6; d_gene: .; CDR3nt: TGTGCCAGCAGGGTGACGGGGTCAAATTCACCCCTCCACTTT; CDR3aa: CASRVTGSNSPLHF
v_gene: TRBV29-1; abundance: .; j_gene: TRBJ1-2; d_gene: .; CDR3nt: TGCAGCGTCGTACCCGAGCAGGGAAGCGACTATGGCTACACCTTC; CDR3aa: CSVVPEQGSDYGYTF
v_gene: TRBV5-1; abundance: once; j_gene: TRBJ1-2; d_gene: TRBD1; CDR3nt: TGCGCCAGCAGCTTGGGATACGGACAGGATGGCTACACCTTC; CDR3aa: CASSLGYGQDGYTF
v_gene: TRBV10-3; abundance: .; j_gene: TRBJ1-1; d_gene: TRBD1; CDR3nt: TGTGCCATCAGTGAGTCGAGGGGGCAGGGAGAAGCTTTCTTT; CDR3aa: CAISESRGQGEAFF
v_gene: TRBV6-1; abundance: .; j_gene: TRBJ1-1; d_gene: TRBD1; CDR3nt: TGTGCCAGCAGCAACAGGGGTGGGGGGAACACTGAAGCTTTCTTT; CDR3aa: CASSNRGGGNTEAFF
v_gene: TRBV19; abundance: once; j_gene: TRBJ1-5; d_gene: TRBD1; CDR3nt: TGTGCCAGTAGTGTGGGACAGGGGGAAAATCAGCCCCAGCATTTT; CDR3aa: CASSVGQGENQPQHF
v_gene: TRBV27; abundance: .; j_gene: TRBJ1-2; d_gene: TRBD1; CDR3nt: TGTGCCAGCAGGACCAGACAGGGGTCTAACTATGGCTACACCTTC; CDR3aa: CASRTRQGSNYGYTF
v_gene: TRBV4-3; abundance: .; j_gene: TRBJ1-2; d_gene: TRBD1; CDR3nt: TGCGCCAGCAGCCAAGAAGGACAGGGGGGATATGGCTACACCTTC; CDR3aa: CASSQEGQGGYGYTF
v_gene: TRBV7-2; abundance: once; j_gene: TRBJ2-7; d_gene: TRBD2; CDR3nt: TGTGCCAGCAGCTCATGGACTAGCGGGGTCTCGTACGAGCAGTACTTC; CDR3aa: CASSSWTSGVSYEQYF
v_gene: TRBV7-8; abundance: .; j_gene: TRBJ1-2; d_gene: .; CDR3nt: TGTGCCAGCAGCCTCCGACAGGATGGCTACACCTTC; CDR3aa: CASSLRQDGYTF